These T cell receptor beta chains were read from a single sample in a study of blood T cell repertoires in COVID-19. Assay used: immunoSEQ multiplex PCR; TCRdb lists only in-frame clones, some missing. Of approximately 480,000 clones in the sample, approximately 89% were seen once. The sample taken for sequencing was peripheral blood. The receptors shown here come from a man between 18 and 35 years old with COVID-19, enrolled during active disease. CDR3s leave out the opening cysteine and the closing phenylalanine or tryptophan. Fields, in order: V gene, CDR3 length, CDR3 protein.

>TRBV2|13
ASRGLAGVPGELF
>TRBV10-1|11
ASLGQNTGELF
>TRBV29-1|11
SVLRGGTDTQY
>TRBV5-4|12
ASSSSGDATEAF
>TRBV30|10
AWTQGAAEAF
>TRBV5-1|15
ASSPQLWASGSYEQY
>TRBV4-1|13
ASSQNVGEGSEQY
>TRBV5-4|16
ASSLSGSGGTSTDTQY
>TRBV5-1|13
ASSLSTQSGYEQY
>TRBV4-1|13
ASSQEPGVSYEQY
>TRBV30|10
AWSVASDEQF